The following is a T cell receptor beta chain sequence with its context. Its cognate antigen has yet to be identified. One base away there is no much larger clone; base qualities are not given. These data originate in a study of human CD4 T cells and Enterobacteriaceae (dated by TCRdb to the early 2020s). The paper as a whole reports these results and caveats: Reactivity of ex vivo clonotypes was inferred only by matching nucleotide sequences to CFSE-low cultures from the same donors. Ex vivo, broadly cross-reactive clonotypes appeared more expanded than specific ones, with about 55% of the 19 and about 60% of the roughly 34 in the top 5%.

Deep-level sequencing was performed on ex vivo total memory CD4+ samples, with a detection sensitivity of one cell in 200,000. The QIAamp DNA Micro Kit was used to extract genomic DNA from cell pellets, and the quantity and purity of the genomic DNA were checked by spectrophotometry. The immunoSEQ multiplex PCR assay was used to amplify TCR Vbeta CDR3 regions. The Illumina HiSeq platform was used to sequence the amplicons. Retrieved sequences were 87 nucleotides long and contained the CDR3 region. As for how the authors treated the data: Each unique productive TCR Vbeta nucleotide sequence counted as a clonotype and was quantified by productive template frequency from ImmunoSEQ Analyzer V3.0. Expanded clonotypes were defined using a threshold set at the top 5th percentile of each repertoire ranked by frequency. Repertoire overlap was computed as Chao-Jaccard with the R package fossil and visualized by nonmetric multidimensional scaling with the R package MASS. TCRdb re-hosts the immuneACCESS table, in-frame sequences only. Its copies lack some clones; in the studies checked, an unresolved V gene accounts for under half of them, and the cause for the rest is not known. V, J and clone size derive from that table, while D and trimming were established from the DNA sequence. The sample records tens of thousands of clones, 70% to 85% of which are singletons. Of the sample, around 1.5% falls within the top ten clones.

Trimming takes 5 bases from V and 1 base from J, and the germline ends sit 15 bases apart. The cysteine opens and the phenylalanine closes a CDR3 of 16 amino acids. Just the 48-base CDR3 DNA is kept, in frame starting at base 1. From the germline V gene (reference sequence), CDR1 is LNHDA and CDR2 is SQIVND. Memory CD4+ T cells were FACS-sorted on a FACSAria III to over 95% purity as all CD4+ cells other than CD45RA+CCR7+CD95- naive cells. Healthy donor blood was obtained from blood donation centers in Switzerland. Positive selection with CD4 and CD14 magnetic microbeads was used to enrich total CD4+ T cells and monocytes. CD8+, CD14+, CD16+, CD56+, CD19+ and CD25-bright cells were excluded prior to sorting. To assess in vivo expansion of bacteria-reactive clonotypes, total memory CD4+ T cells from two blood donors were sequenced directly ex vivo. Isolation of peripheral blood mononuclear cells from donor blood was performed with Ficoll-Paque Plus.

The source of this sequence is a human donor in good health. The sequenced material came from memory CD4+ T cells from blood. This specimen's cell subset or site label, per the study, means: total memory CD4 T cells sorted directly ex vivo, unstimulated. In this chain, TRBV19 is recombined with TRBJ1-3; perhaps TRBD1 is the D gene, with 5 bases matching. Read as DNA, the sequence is TGTGCCAGTAGTCCATCGGGCAGGGAATCTGGAAACACCATATATTTT. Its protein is CASSPSGRESGNTIYF.